The source of this T cell receptor beta chain is a study of T cells in localized non-small cell lung cancer. Using immunoSEQ multiplex PCR, the repertoire was profiled, and TCRdb retains in-frame clones only, with some absent. This table holds approximately 2,500 clones, around 29% found once. Relative to its sample, this clone is medium-sized (0.01 to 0.1%). The antigen remains undetermined. Germline loops: CDR1 SGHNT, CDR2 YENEEA. V was shortened by 0 bases and J by 7 bases, with 17 bases between the two germline ends. The CDR3 contains 16 residues. Study results and limitations: Longer overall survival accompanied higher blood T cell density. The highest T cell clonality was in uninvolved adjacent lung, above tumor. Owing to sequencing of a solitary tumor region, heterogeneity cannot be discounted. There were a median roughly 60 of the top 100 tumor clones appearing in adjacent lung.

The TCR sequence derives from a woman aged 35 to 69 with stage I lung adenocarcinoma. V and J are TRBV11-3 and TRBJ2-3; D is ambiguous. Material: lung tumor tissue, obtained before any cancer treatment. The CDR3 loop is CASSLEGGHVVNTQYF. In nucleotides, the CDR3 is TGTGCCAGCAGCTTAGAAGGTGGCCACGTGGTGAATACGCAGTATTTT. The whole variable domain, filled in from reference TRBV11-3 and TRBJ2-3, reads EAGVVQSPRYKIIEKKQPVAFWCNPISGHNTLYWYLQNLGQGPELLIRYENEEAVDDSQLPKDRFSAERLKGVDSTLKIQPAELGDSAVYLCASSLEGGHVVNTQYFGPGTRLTVL.